The entry below describes one TCR beta chain. These data come from a study of blood T cell repertoires in COVID-19. Losses at the gene ends were 4 bases for V and 4 bases for J; bases not matched to a gene: 6. Germline V gene lookup returns CDR1 MNHEY and CDR2 SVGAGI. CDR3 length equals 15 residues. Sequencing used immunoSEQ multiplex PCR; TCRdb keeps in-frame clones, though not all of them. Of 150,000 or so clones in the sample, about 87% were seen once. The chain has TRBV6-5 and TRBJ1-2; 10 bases line up with TRBD1. The sequence was collected from a woman between 45 and 65 years old with acute or convalescent COVID-19. The sequenced sample was peripheral blood. The CDR3 region is CASSSAGTGAYGYTF. CDR3 in DNA: TGTGCCAGCAGTTCAGCCGGGACAGGGGCCTATGGCTACACCTTC.